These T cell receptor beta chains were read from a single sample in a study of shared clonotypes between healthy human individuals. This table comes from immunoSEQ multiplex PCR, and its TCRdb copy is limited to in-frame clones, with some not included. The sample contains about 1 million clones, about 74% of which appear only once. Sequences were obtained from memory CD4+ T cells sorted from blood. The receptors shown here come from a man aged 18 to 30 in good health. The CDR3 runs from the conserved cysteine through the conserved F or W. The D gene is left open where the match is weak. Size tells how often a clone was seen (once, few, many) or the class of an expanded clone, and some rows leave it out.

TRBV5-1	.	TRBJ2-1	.	TGCGCCAGCAGCACTCTTACCGACGGTACGCAGTTCTTC	CASSTLTDGTQFF
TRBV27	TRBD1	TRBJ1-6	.	TGTGCCAGCGCCAAGCTTTCGGGACAGCAGATTTCACCCCTCCACTTT	CASAKLSGQQISPLHF
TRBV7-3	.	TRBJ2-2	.	TGTGCCAGCAGTCGAGGACCCACCGGGGAGCTGTTTTTT	CASSRGPTGELFF
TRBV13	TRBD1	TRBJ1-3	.	TGTGCCAGCAGCCCACGGACAGGGGGCGACGCTGGAAACACCATATATTTT	CASSPRTGGDAGNTIYF
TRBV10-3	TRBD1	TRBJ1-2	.	TGTGCCATCAGTGAGTCGCCAGGGGGTCAGTCTTATGGCTACACCTTC	CAISESPGGQSYGYTF
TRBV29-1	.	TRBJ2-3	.	TGCAGCGTGCTTAGCCCCTCTAGCACAGATACGCAGTATTTT	CSVLSPSSTDTQYF
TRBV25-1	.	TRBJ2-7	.	TGTGCCAGCAGAGATGATAGCTCCTACGAGCAGTACTTC	CASRDDSSYEQYF
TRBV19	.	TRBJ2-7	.	TGTGCCAGTAGTATGGACTTGCTCGCCTACGAGCAGTACTTC	CASSMDLLAYEQYF
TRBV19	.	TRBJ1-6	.	TGTGCCAGTAGTTTTGGGATAGGATTGAATTCACCCCTCCACTTT	CASSFGIGLNSPLHF
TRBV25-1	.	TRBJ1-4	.	TGTGCCAGCAGTCAACCCGATGGGGTAACTAATGAAAAACTGTTTTTT	CASSQPDGVTNEKLFF
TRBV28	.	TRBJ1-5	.	TGTGCCAGCAGTCCTTGGGACCTATTAAGCAATCAGCCCCAGCATTTT	CASSPWDLLSNQPQHF
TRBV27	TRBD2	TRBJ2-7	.	TGTGCCAGCAGTTCCTTGGGACTAGCGGAGATATACGAGCAGTACTTC	CASSSLGLAEIYEQYF
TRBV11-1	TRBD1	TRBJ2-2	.	TGTGCCAGCAGGCCGGGACAGGTGAACACCGGGGAGCTGTTTTTT	CASRPGQVNTGELFF
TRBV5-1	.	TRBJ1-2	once	TGCGCCAGCAGCTTGGGCCCAGTTCCAGGACCTTCAAGGAGCCATGGCTACACCTTC	CASSLGPVPGPSRSHGYTF
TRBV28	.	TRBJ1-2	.	TGTGCCAGCAGTTTAAATTGGTTGGTTGGCTACACCTTC	CASSLNWLVGYTF
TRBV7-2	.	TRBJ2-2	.	TGTGCCAGCAGCTCCCTAGTAAGCCAGGTGGGGGAGCTGTTTTTT	CASSSLVSQVGELFF
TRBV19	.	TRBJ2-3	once	TGTGCCAGTAGTTCAAGGACGGGCACAGATACGCAGTATTTT	CASSSRTGTDTQYF
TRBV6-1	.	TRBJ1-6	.	TGTGCCAGCAAGTCAGAACACTCCTATAATTCACCCCTCCACTTT	CASKSEHSYNSPLHF
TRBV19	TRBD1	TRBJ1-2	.	TGTGCCAGTAGTATATGGGACAGGTCGAACTATGGCTACACCTTC	CASSIWDRSNYGYTF
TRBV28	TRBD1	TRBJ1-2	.	TGTGCCAGCAGTTTCCCGACAGGGGGCTATGGCTACACCTTC	CASSFPTGGYGYTF
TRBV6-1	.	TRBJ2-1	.	TGTGCCAGCAGTGAAGCGGGGGACGGATCCTACAATGAGCAGTTCTTC	CASSEAGDGSYNEQFF
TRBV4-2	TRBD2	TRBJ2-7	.	TGTGCCAGCAGTCCGATGGGGGGGGAGCAGTACTTC	CASSPMGGEQYF
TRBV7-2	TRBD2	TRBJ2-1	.	TGTGCCATCGCCGTTAGCGGGAGTAGAAATGAGCAGTTCTTC	CAIAVSGSRNEQFF
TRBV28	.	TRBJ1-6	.	TGTGCCAGCAGTAGGGATCCTAACCCAATTTCACCCCTCCACTTT	CASSRDPNPISPLHF
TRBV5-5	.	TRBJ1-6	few	TGTGCCAGCAGCTTACGATCTAACAGAGAGAGCTATAATTCACCCCTCCACTTT	CASSLRSNRESYNSPLHF
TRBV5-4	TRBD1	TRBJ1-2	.	TGTGCCAGCAGCGTGAAGGGCAGGGGGGGGAGCGATGGCTACACCTTC	CASSVKGRGGSDGYTF